This TCR beta chain is from a study of T cell changes during pregnancy in multiple sclerosis. Germline lookup yields CDR1 SGHNT and CDR2 YYREEE (reference sequence). With V trimmed by 4 bases and J by 5 bases, 3 bases remained unmatched. This CDR3 comprises 13 residues. The data were produced by immunoSEQ multiplex PCR, yet TCRdb's version contains in-frame clones alone and is incomplete. The sample has over 45,000 clones, about nine tenths seen once; the top ten hold 0.95% to 1.5%. This TCR came from a female donor with multiple sclerosis, enrolled in a pregnancy study. This chain joins TRBV5-4 and TRBJ2-5; TRBD1 matches 9 bases. Sequences were derived from CD4+ T cells from peripheral blood mononuclear cells, sampled in the second trimester of pregnancy. In DNA form, the CDR3 reads TGTGCCAGCAGCGGGGACAGGGAGGAGACCCAGTACTTC. Its protein product is CASSGDREETQYF. The full variable domain, with the rest looked up from reference TRBV5-4 and TRBJ2-5, is ETGVTQSPTHLIKTRGQQVTLRCSSQSGHNTVSWYQQALGQGPQFIFQYYREEENGRGNFPPRFSGLQFPNYSSELNVNALELDDSALYLCASSGDREETQYFGPGTRLLVL.